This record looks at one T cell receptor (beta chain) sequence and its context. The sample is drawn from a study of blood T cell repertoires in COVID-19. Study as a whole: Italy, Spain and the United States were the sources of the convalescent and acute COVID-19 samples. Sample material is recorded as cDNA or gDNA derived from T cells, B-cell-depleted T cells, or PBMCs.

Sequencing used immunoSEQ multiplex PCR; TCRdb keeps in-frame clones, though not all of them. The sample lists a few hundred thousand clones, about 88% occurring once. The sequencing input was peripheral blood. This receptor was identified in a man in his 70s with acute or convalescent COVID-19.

CDR3 in DNA: TGCAGCGTTGCTCTTACGGGAGGGCCTATGGAGACCCAGTACTTC. Amino acids: CSVALTGGPMETQYF. The rearrangement uses TRBV29-1 and TRBJ2-5; TRBD2 aligns across 8 bases. The CDR3 is 15 residues long. The germline CDR1 and CDR2 sequences are SQVTM and ANQGSEA. Trimming cost V 4 bases and J 5 bases; bases outside gene matches: 12.